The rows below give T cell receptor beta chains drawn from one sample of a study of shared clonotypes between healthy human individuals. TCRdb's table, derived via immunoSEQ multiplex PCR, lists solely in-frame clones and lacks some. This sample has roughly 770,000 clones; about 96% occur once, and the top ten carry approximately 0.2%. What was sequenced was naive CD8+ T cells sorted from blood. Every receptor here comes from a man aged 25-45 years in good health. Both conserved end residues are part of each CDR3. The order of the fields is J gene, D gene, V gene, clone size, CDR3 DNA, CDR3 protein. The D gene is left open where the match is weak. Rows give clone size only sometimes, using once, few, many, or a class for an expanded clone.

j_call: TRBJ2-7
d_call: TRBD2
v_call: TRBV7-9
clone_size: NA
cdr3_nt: TGTGCCAGCAGTCTCAGCGGGAGGGCCGGGTACGAGCAGTACTTC
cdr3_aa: CASSLSGRAGYEQYF

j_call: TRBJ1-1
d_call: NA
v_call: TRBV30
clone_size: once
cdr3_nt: TGTGCCCTCAAACAGTACACTGAAGCTTTCTTT
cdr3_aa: CALKQYTEAFF

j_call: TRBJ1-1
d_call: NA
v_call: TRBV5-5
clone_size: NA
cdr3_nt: TGTGCCAGCAGCTTGGCCAAACAGGGCTTACTCACTGAAGCTTTCTTT
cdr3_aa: CASSLAKQGLLTEAFF

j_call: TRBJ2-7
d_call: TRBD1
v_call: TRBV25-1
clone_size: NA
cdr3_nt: TGTGCCAGCAGTGATCACAGACAGGGCTACGAGCAGTACTTC
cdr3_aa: CASSDHRQGYEQYF

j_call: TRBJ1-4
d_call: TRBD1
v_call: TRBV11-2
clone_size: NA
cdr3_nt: TGTGCCAGCAGCTCGAGCCTCGGACAGGGTACAACTAATGAAAAACTGTTTTTT
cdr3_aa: CASSSSLGQGTTNEKLFF

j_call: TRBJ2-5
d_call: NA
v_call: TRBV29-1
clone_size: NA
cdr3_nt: TGCAGCGTAATACAGGGACAAGAGACCCAGTACTTC
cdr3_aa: CSVIQGQETQYF

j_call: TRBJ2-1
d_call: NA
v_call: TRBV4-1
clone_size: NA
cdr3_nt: TGCGCCAGCAGCCCCCCGCCGGGATTGAACAATGAGCAGTTCTTC
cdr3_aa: CASSPPPGLNNEQFF

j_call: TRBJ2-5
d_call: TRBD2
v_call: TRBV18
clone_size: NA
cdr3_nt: TGTGCCAGCTCACCACAAGCGGGGCTAGAGACCCAGTACTTC
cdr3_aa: CASSPQAGLETQYF

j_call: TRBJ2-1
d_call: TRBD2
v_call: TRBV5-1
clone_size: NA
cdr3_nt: TGCGCCAGCAGCTTGGAAGGTAGCGGGACCTCCTACAATGAGCAGTTCTTC
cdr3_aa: CASSLEGSGTSYNEQFF

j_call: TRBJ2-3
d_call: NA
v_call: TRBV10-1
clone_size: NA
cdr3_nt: TGCGCCAGCAGTGAGTCTACTAGCACAGATACGCAGTATTTT
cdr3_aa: CASSESTSTDTQYF

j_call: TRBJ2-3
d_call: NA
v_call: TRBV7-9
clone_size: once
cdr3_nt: TGTGCCAGCAGGGGTTGGGCGGCAGATACTAGCACAGATACGCAGTATTTT
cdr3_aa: CASRGWAADTSTDTQYF

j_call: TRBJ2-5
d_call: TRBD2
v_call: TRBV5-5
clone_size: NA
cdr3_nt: TGTGCCAGCAGCTTCCCGGGAGGATTGGCGGGAGATGGAGAGACCCAGTACTTC
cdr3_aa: CASSFPGGLAGDGETQYF

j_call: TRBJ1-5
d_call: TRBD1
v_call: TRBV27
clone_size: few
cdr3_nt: TGTGCCAGCAGTTCCGGGACAGGGGGCAATCAGCCCCAGCATTTT
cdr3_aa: CASSSGTGGNQPQHF

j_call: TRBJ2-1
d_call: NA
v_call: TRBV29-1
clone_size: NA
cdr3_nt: TGCAGCGTCCTAGGGGGGATTGATAGCTCCTACAATGAGCAGTTCTTC
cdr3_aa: CSVLGGIDSSYNEQFF

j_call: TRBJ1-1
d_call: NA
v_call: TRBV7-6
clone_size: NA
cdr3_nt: TGTGCCAGCAGCCAAATTATTAACAGGGTTCATACTGAAGCTTTCTTT
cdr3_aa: CASSQIINRVHTEAFF

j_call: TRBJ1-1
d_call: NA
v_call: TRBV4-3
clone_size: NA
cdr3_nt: TGCGCCAGCAGCCAAGGAAGATCTGGCTGGGAGTGGGCTTTCTTT
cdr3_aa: CASSQGRSGWEWAFF

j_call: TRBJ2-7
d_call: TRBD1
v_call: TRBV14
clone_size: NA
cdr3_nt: TGTGCCAGCAGCCAAAGACAGGGGTACGAGCAGTACTTC
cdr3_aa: CASSQRQGYEQYF

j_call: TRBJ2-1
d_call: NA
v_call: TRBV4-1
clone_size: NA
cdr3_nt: TGCGCCAGCAGCCAAGATCCCCTTGGGGATGAGCAGTTCTTC
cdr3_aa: CASSQDPLGDEQFF

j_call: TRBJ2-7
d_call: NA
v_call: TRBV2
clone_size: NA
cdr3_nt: TGTGCCAGCAGTGGCAGGGTTGTTGAGCAGTACTTC
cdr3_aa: CASSGRVVEQYF

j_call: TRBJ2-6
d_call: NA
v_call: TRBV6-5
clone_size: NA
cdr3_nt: TGTGCCAGCAGCCCAACAGGGACCGGGGCCAACGTCCTGACTTTC
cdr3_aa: CASSPTGTGANVLTF

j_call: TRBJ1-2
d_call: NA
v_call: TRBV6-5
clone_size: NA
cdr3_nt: TGTGCCAGCAGTTACTCGGTTTTGGAGAACCATGGCTACACCTTC
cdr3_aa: CASSYSVLENHGYTF

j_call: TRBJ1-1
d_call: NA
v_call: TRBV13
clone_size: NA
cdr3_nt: TGTGCCAGCAGCTCGACCTTGAACACTGAAGCTTTCTTT
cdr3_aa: CASSSTLNTEAFF

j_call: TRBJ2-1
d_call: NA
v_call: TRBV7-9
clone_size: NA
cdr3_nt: TGTGCCAGCAGCCTCAACTCTTTTGGACCCCCGGGTGAGCAGTTCTTC
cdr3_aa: CASSLNSFGPPGEQFF

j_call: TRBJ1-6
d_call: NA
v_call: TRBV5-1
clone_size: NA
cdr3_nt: TGCGCCAGCAGCTTGGAACAGGGAGGGATAAATTCACCCCTCCACTTT
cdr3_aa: CASSLEQGGINSPLHF

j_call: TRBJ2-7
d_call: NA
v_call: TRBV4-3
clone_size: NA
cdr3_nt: TGCGCCAGCAGCCAAGAAGCGGGCCCTTCCTACGAGCAGTACTTC
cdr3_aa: CASSQEAGPSYEQYF

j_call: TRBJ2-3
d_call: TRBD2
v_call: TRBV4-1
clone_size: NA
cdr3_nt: TGCGCCAGCAGCCAAGATCCTAGCGGTAGCACAGATACGCAGTATTTT
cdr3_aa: CASSQDPSGSTDTQYF

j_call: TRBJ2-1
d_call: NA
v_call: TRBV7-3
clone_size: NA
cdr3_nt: TGTGCCAGCAGCCCCCTCGGGGGTGGGGGGAGTGGTAATGAGCAGTTCTTC
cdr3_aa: CASSPLGGGGSGNEQFF

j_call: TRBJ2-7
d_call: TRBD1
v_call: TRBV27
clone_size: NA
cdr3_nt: TGTGCCAGCAGTCCGTCGACAGGGTTCAACTACGTTGAGCAGTACTTC
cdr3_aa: CASSPSTGFNYVEQYF

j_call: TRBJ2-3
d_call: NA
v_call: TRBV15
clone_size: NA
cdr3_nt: TGTGCCACCAGCAGGGTGTCCCCAACAGATACGCAGTATTTT
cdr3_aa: CATSRVSPTDTQYF

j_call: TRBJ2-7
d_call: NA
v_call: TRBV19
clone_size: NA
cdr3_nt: TGTGCCAGTACCGAGCGGCCGGGACCCTACGAGCAGTACTTC
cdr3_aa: CASTERPGPYEQYF